This TCR beta chain was retrieved from a study of blood T cell repertoires in COVID-19. In the original analysis: Amplification of reference gene primers provided the estimated nucleated cell counts. Using immunoSEQ multiplex PCR, the repertoire was profiled, and TCRdb retains in-frame clones only, with some absent. The D gene and trimming were derived from the DNA, and the V and J assignments and clone size from that table. The repertoire holds around 130,000 clones, with 75% to 90% as singletons. The CDR3 totals 17 residues. The V and J ends lost 5 bases and 3 bases respectively, with 22 bases between them. Germline CDR1 SGHTA, CDR2 FQGTGA.

The genes are TRBV7-3 and TRBJ1-2; tentative D call: TRBD1 (5 bases). Material: PBMCs or T cells enriched from blood (not recorded which). The source is a woman aged 45 to 65 who had recovered from COVID-19. The CDR3 nucleotides read TGTGCCAGCAGCATATGTTTGGGGTGCAGGGTAGACTATGGCTACACCTTC. It yields the protein CASSICLGCRVDYGYTF.